One sample yielded the 2 T cell receptor beta chains listed below, sequenced in a study of CD8+CD57+ T cells in acquired aplastic anemia (dated by TCRdb to the late 2010s). Expansion of CD8+CD57+ cells had been shown by flow cytometry in the patients chosen for sequencing. Sequencing instrument: Illumina HiSeq 2000. Genomic DNA was used as template for profiling of TCR beta VDJ combinations and CDR3 sequences. TCRdb redid the processing of the public reads, applying fastp at Q25 and MiXCR, and retained in-frame beta chains. Under each unique CDR3 protein, matching rows form one entry showing the most common genes and DNA. The sample table shows 400,000 to 600,000 distinct CDR3 sequences, and about a third are seen once. The ten largest make up less than 1% of the sample. The material sequenced was sorted CD4+, CD8+, or CD8+CD57+ T cells (not recorded which) from PBMCs. The receptors shown here come from a human donor with aplastic anemia.

The chain combines TRBV2 with TRBJ2-2; 7 bases are shared with TRBD1. Per the germline V gene, CDR1 is SNHLY and CDR2 is FYNNEI. There are 15 residues in the CDR3. With 6 bases clipped from V and 1 base from J, the junction kept 5 bases outside the gene matches. The DNA for the CDR3 is TGTGCCAGCAGCTGGGGACAGATGAACACCGGGGAGCTGTTTTTT. Protein: CASSWGQMNTGELFF.

In its sample, this clonotype was seen a few times. It may be a read error: a sequence one base away is much more abundant. This sequence joins TRBV11-1 and TRBJ1-2; TRBD1 matches at 7 bases. The CDR3 loop spans 14 amino acids. Germline V gene lookup returns CDR1 SGHAT and CDR2 FQDESV (reference sequence). After removal of 5 bases from V and 6 bases from J, the junction contained 9 bases not matched to a gene. The CDR3 DNA is TGTGCCAGCAGCGGACAGGTAAGGATACATGGCTACACCTTC. Translation gives CASSGQVRIHGYTF.